This T cell receptor (beta chain) was identified in a study of cytomegalovirus exposure and HLA in healthy donors. Study-level information: Of roughly 360 genotyped donors, 81% grouped in the Caucasian-associated ancestry cluster.

Study outcomes and limitations: The authors reported that TCR beta sequences could predict HLA-A and HLA-B alleles. These predictions were accurate for most subjects in the first cohort. In a later analysis, HLA-associated TCR beta chains were more clonally expanded than equally common others.

Primers included in the PCR were 60 Vbeta and 13 Jbeta primers. The table came from immunoSEQ multiplex PCR; TCRdb's copy has only in-frame clones and leaves some out. In the table there are over 150,000 clones, roughly 83% of which are singletons. Per the germline V gene, CDR1 is MNHNS and CDR2 is SASEGT. The CDR3 runs to 16 residues. The ends lost 4 bases at V and 4 bases at J; junction bases unmatched: 7. About this clone itself: Antigen: not known.

V is TRBV6-1 and J is TRBJ2-1; 10 positions match TRBD2. This sequence was found in a boy aged 2-9 years in good health and CMV-seronegative. Material: PBMCs. The CDR3 region is CASSAHLAGAYNEQFF. CDR3 bases: TGTGCCAGCAGTGCGCATCTAGCGGGAGCATACAATGAGCAGTTCTTC.